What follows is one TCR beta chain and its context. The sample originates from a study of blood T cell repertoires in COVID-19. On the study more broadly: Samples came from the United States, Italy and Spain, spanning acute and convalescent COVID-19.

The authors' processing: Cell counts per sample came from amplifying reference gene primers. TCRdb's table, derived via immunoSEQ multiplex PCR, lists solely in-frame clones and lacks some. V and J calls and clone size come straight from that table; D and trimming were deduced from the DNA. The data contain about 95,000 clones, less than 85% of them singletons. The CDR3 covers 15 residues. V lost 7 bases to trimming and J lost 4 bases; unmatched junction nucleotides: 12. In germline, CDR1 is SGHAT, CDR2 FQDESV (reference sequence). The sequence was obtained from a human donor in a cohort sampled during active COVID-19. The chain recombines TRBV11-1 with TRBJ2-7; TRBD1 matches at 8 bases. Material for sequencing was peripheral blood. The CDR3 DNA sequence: TGTGCCAGCACAACAACCAGGGACAGGCGATACGAGCAGTACTTC. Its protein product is CASTTTRDRRYEQYF.